These 6 T cell receptor beta chains were all obtained from the same sample, sequenced in a study of T cells in Graves' hyperthyroidism and ophthalmopathy. There were TCR beta CDR3 regions amplified from RNA transcripts. During a first-round RT-PCR of the TCR CDR3, the HTBI primer set was used. One entry per CDR3 protein results from TCRdb running MiXCR on the multiplex PCR reads. The data hold roughly 99,000 distinct CDR3 sequences, with 15% to 20% observed a single time. Material for sequencing was blood. These receptors were obtained from a woman aged 45-59 years with Graves' hyperthyroidism.

The chain couples TRBV2 to TRBJ2-1; TRBD2 matches at 9 bases. Trimming took 5 bases from V and 9 from J; bases not matched to a gene: 11. Germline-derived CDR1 and CDR2 are SNHLY and FYNNEI. The CDR3 has 15 amino acids. The CDR3 sequence is CASSTPGLARLEQFF. The CDR3 DNA is TGTGCCAGCAGTACCCCGGGACTAGCTCGTCTTGAGCAGTTCTTC.

J is TRBJ1-3 and V is TRBV6-2 or TRBV6-3; TRBD1 matches 9 bases. V gave up 6 bases and J gave up 0 bases; unmatched junction bases: 9. CDR3 length: 17 amino acids. CDR1 and CDR2 (germline): MNHEY, SVGEGT. CDR3 nucleotides: TGTGCCAGCAGATCCGGGACAGGGACCTACTCTGGAAACACCATATATTTT. Protein product: CASRSGTGTYSGNTIYF.

This clonotype has ten or more counts. This chain's CDR3 is CASSSGGANTEAFF. The DNA of the CDR3 is TGTGCCAGCAGCTCAGGGGGAGCGAACACTGAAGCTTTCTTT. The rearrangement links TRBV7-9 to TRBJ1-1; the match to TRBD1 covers 7 bases. Germline CDR1 and CDR2: SEHNR and FQNEAQ (reference sequence). Trimming cost V 4 bases and J 1 base; bases outside gene matches: 3. The CDR3 spans 14 residues.

There are many counts of this clonotype. The V gene is TRBV10-1, the J gene TRBJ1-1; TRBD1 might be the D (6 bases). Trimming removed 6 bases from V and 7 bases from J, with 15 bases in between. Germline-derived CDR1 and CDR2 are WNHNN and SYGVQD (reference sequence). This CDR3 has 13 residues. The CDR3, as DNA: TGCGCCAGCAGCTTACGTCGAGGGGGTGAAGCTTTCTTT. It translates to CASSLRRGGEAFF.

The sample holds many counts of this clonotype. The V and J genes are TRBV12-3 or TRBV12-4 and TRBJ2-1; 7 positions agree with TRBD2. V gave up 3 bases and J gave up 0 bases; unmatched junction bases: 5. The length of the CDR3 is 16 residues. The chain's CDR3 is CASSFKRGPSYNEQFF. DNA for the CDR3: TGTGCCAGCAGTTTTAAGCGGGGACCCTCCTACAATGAGCAGTTCTTC.

The chain couples TRBV11-3 to TRBJ2-1, with D maybe TRBD2 (7 bases). There are 15 residues in the CDR3. CDR1 and CDR2 from the germline V gene are SGHNT and YENEEA. The V gene lost 2 bases and the J gene lost 3 bases, with 11 bases spanning the gap. For the CDR3, the DNA is TGTGCCAGCAGCTTAATGAGGGGGGGCTACAATGAGCAGTTCTTC. Protein product: CASSLMRGGYNEQFF. Full variable domain (missing parts from reference TRBV11-3 and TRBJ2-1): EAGVVQSPRYKIIEKKQPVAFWCNPISGHNTLYWYLQNLGQGPELLIRYENEEAVDDSQLPKDRFSAERLKGVDSTLKIQPAELGDSAVYLCASSLMRGGYNEQFFGPGTRLTVL.